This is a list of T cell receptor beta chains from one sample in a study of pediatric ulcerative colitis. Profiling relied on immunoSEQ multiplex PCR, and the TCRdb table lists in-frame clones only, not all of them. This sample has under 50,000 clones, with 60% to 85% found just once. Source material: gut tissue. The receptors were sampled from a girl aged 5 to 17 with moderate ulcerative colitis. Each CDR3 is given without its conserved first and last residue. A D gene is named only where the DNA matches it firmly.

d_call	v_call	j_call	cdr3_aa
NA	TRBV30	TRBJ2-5	AWLGTPQETQY
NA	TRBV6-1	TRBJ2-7	ASSVTRGYEQY
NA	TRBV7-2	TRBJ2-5	ASSLSISGETQY
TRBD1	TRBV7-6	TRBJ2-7	ASSSGTDYEQY
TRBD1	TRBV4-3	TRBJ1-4	ASSQDVLTGQLHEKLF
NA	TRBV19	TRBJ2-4	ASSDRAKNIQY
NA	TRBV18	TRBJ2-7	ASSPISLTAPNEQY
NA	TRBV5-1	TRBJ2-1	ASSLGGGTIYNEQF
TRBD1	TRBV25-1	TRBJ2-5	ASSGDRKETQY
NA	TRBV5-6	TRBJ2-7	ASSLGQYYEQY
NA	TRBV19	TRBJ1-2	ASSIDGDGYT
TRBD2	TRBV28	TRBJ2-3	ASSLPGLAGGRGFRH
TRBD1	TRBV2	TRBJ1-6	ASSAATGGSYNSPLH
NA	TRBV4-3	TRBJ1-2	ASSQVTGVYGYT
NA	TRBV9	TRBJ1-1	ASSVDPGANTEAF
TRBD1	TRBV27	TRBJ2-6	ASSYLDRGNVLT
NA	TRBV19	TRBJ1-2	AIYRGPDYGYT
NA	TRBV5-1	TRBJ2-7	ASSLGGDHFGLLEQY
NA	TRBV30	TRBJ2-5	AWTKTGSQETQY
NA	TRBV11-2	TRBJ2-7	ASSRGHSYEQY
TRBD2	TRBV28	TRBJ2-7	ASSLPGRAYEQY
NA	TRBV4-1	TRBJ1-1	ASSQDRGQGGSEAF
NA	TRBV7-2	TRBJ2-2	ASSSVRSHGELF
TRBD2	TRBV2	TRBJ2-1	ASAGTSGRSEQF
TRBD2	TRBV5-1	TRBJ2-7	ASSFGGGNYEQY
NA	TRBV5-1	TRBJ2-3	ASSLGDPRDTQY
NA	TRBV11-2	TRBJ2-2	ASSLSGTDPGELF
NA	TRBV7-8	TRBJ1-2	ASSLADAGGGGYT
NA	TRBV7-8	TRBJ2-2	ASGPSNRAGELF
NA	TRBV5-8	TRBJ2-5	ASSLGGGGDQETQY
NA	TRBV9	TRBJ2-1	ASSVNVGNEQF
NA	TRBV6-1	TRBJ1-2	ASSYNYGYT
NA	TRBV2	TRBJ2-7	ASTPSGEQY
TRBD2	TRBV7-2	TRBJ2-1	ASSLSRLAETEQF
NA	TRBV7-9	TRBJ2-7	ASSFGMGALYEQY
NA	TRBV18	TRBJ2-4	ASSPLSSSKNIQY
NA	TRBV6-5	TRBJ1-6	ASSQQWTNSPLH
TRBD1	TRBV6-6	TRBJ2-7	ASSSRQGGGEQY
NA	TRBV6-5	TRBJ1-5	ASSPRQGPQH
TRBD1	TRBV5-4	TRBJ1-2	ASSPAPGQGGLTFGYT
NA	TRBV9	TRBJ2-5	ASSVSRGQETQY
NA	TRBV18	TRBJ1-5	ASSPIPGREPQH
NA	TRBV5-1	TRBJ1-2	ASSLGRIYGYT
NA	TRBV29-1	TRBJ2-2	SVDSRGLGELF
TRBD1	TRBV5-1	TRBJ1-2	ASSLLPPGQGFYGYT
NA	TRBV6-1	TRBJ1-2	ASRAANYGYT
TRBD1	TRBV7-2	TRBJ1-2	ASSREGTGSNYGYT
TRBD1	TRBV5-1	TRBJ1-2	ASSLRTGDGYT
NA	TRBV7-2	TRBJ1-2	ASSLGTGYT
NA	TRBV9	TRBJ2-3	ASSVEAARTDTQY